The rows below give T cell receptor beta chains drawn from one sample of a study of shared clonotypes between healthy human individuals. Measured with immunoSEQ multiplex PCR; TCRdb has only the in-frame clones, and not every one. The repertoire holds fewer than 1 million clones, about 96% seen once, with about 0.25% in the top ten. The source material was naive CD8+ T cells sorted from blood. These receptors all come from a man aged 25-45 years in good health. The CDR3 runs from the conserved cysteine through the conserved F or W. A D gene is named only where the DNA matches it firmly. Size is omitted from some rows. Given values are once, few, many or a class for expanded clones.

CDR3	DNA	V	D	J	size
CASSQDGGSPDTQYF	TGCGCCAGCAGCCAAGATGGGGGGTCCCCAGATACGCAGTATTTT	TRBV4-3	.	TRBJ2-3	.
CASSILPGNTIYF	TGTGCCAGTAGTATTCTTCCTGGAAACACCATATATTTT	TRBV19	.	TRBJ1-3	.
CASRTGTVDEQYF	TGTGCCAGTAGGACGGGCACAGTGGACGAGCAGTACTTC	TRBV7-9	.	TRBJ2-7	.
CASRISGSSYNEQFF	TGTGCCAGCAGAATTAGCGGAAGCTCCTACAATGAGCAGTTCTTC	TRBV25-1	.	TRBJ2-1	.
CASSPPLGGDEQYF	TGTGCCAGCAGCCCCCCGTTGGGGGGGGACGAGCAGTACTTC	TRBV9	TRBD2	TRBJ2-7	once
CASSFGTSGSGTAKNIQYF	TGTGCCAGCAGCTTCGGGACTAGCGGGAGCGGGACGGCCAAAAACATTCAGTACTTC	TRBV7-2	TRBD2	TRBJ2-4	.
CASSQVLGQGANTGELFF	TGTGCCAGCAGCCAAGTCCTAGGACAGGGGGCGAACACCGGGGAGCTGTTTTTT	TRBV14	TRBD1	TRBJ2-2	.
CASSVVGQVNEKLFF	TGTGCCAGCAGTGTCGTGGGACAGGTTAATGAAAAACTGTTTTTT	TRBV6-1	TRBD1	TRBJ1-4	many
CASSLGLTENTGELFF	TGTGCCAGCAGCTTAGGGCTTACAGAGAACACCGGGGAGCTGTTTTTT	TRBV7-9	.	TRBJ2-2	.
CASSYLRTSSTDTQYF	TGTGCCAGCAGTTACTTAAGGACTAGCAGCACAGATACGCAGTATTTT	TRBV6-6	TRBD2	TRBJ2-3	.
CASSLCGDCEQYF	TGTGCCAGCAGTTTATGTGGAGACTGCGAGCAGTACTTC	TRBV27	.	TRBJ2-7	.
CASSDSGPRDEQFF	TGTGCCAGCAGCGATAGCGGCCCCAGAGATGAGCAGTTCTTC	TRBV5-4	.	TRBJ2-1	.
CASGPPTQGYYGYTF	TGTGCCAGCGGACCCCCCACACAGGGGTACTATGGCTACACCTTC	TRBV27	TRBD1	TRBJ1-2	.
CASSFGQGGPSYEQYF	TGTGCCAGCAGCTTTGGACAGGGAGGGCCCTCCTACGAGCAGTACTTC	TRBV7-9	.	TRBJ2-7	.
CASSRRLQQPQHF	TGTGCCAGCAGTCGAAGACTCCAACAGCCCCAGCATTTT	TRBV27	.	TRBJ1-5	.
CSVRTPTYNEQFF	TGCAGTGTGCGCACCCCGACCTACAATGAGCAGTTCTTC	TRBV29-1	.	TRBJ2-1	.
CASSLGQNTGELFF	TGTGCCAGCAGTCTGGGACAGAACACCGGGGAGCTGTTTTTT	TRBV27	.	TRBJ2-2	.
CASSPSEDSSYNEQFF	TGTGCCAGCAGCCCTAGCGAGGACTCCTCCTACAATGAGCAGTTCTTC	TRBV11-3	.	TRBJ2-1	.
CASRQNYEQYF	TGTGCCAGCAGGCAGAACTACGAGCAGTACTTC	TRBV5-5	.	TRBJ2-7	.
CASSVEGQPQETQYF	TGTGCCAGCAGCGTAGAAGGGCAGCCCCAAGAGACCCAGTACTTC	TRBV9	.	TRBJ2-5	.
CASSDSPYNEQFF	TGTGCCAGCAGTGACTCCCCTTACAATGAGCAGTTCTTC	TRBV2	.	TRBJ2-1	.
CASSLEGLGSHYEQYF	TGTGCCAGCAGCTTGGAGGGGTTGGGCAGCCACTACGAGCAGTACTTC	TRBV5-8	.	TRBJ2-7	.
CASSYGQGAGELFF	TGTGCCAGCAGTTATGGGCAGGGTGCCGGGGAGCTGTTTTTT	TRBV6-5	.	TRBJ2-2	.
CASSDVGSYEQYF	TGTGCCAGCAGCGACGTCGGGTCGTACGAGCAGTACTTC	TRBV7-6	.	TRBJ2-7	.
CASSPQGSYEQYF	TGCGCCAGCAGTCCTCAGGGGAGTTACGAGCAGTACTTC	TRBV5-1	.	TRBJ2-7	.
CASGSGRGDTQYF	TGTGCCAGCGGTAGCGGGAGAGGGGATACGCAGTATTTT	TRBV25-1	TRBD2	TRBJ2-3	.
CASSFELLAEPYNEQFF	TGTGCCAGTAGTTTCGAACTCCTAGCGGAGCCCTACAATGAGCAGTTCTTC	TRBV19	TRBD2	TRBJ2-1	.
CASSLEGPLGSSYNEQFF	TGTGCCAGCAGCTTAGAAGGCCCCCTGGGAAGCTCCTACAATGAGCAGTTCTTC	TRBV11-2	.	TRBJ2-1	.
CAWSSSGAYEQYF	TGTGCCTGGAGTTCTAGCGGTGCCTACGAGCAGTACTTC	TRBV30	TRBD2	TRBJ2-7	.
CASSYEVNTEAFF	TGTGCCAGCAGCTACGAGGTGAACACTGAAGCTTTCTTT	TRBV7-9	.	TRBJ1-1	.
CASNQQLVDLSLFLNNEQFF	TGTGCCAGCAACCAGCAGCTAGTTGATCTAAGCCTTTTCCTGAACAATGAGCAGTTCTTC	TRBV7-8	.	TRBJ2-1	.
CASSLDSPTEAFF	TGCGCCAGCAGCCTGGACAGTCCCACTGAAGCTTTCTTT	TRBV5-1	.	TRBJ1-1	.
CASSYPGQTYEQYF	TGCGCCAGCAGCTATCCGGGACAAACTTACGAGCAGTACTTC	TRBV5-1	.	TRBJ2-7	.
CASSLDPNTQYF	TGTGCCAGCAGCTTAGATCCCAATACGCAGTATTTT	TRBV11-2	.	TRBJ2-3	.
CASSLAGANVLTF	TGTGCCAGCAGCTTAGCTGGGGCCAACGTCCTGACTTTC	TRBV7-3	.	TRBJ2-6	.
CASSLSPYEQYF	TGTGCCAGCAGCTTGAGTCCCTACGAGCAGTACTTC	TRBV5-6	.	TRBJ2-7	.
CASSFGTGISGELFF	TGTGCCAGCAGTTTCGGGACAGGGATTTCCGGGGAGCTGTTTTTT	TRBV27	TRBD1	TRBJ2-2	.
CASSSDKQGVMNTEAFF	TGTGCCAGCAGCTCCGACAAACAGGGGGTCATGAACACTGAAGCTTTCTTT	TRBV7-9	TRBD1	TRBJ1-1	.
CASRVLGGPRETQYF	TGTGCCAGCAGAGTATTGGGCGGGCCAAGAGAGACCCAGTACTTC	TRBV27	.	TRBJ2-5	once
CASSLTTGRTEAFF	TGTGCCAGCAGTCTTACGACAGGGAGAACTGAAGCTTTCTTT	TRBV28	TRBD1	TRBJ1-1	.
CASRAGVGNQPQHF	TGTGCCAGCAGAGCAGGGGTCGGCAATCAGCCCCAGCATTTT	TRBV6-5	.	TRBJ1-5	.
CASSFGVNYEQYF	TGTGCCAGCAGTTTTGGGGTGAACTACGAGCAGTACTTC	TRBV27	.	TRBJ2-7	.
CASSFDYEQYF	TGTGCCAGCAGCTTCGACTACGAGCAGTACTTC	TRBV7-9	.	TRBJ2-7	.
CASSLSRGDQPQHF	TGTGCCAGCAGTTTAAGCCGGGGGGATCAGCCCCAGCATTTT	TRBV27	.	TRBJ1-5	.
CASSEPGRFKDEAFF	TGTGCCAGCAGTGAACCGGGGCGGTTTAAGGATGAAGCTTTCTTT	TRBV2	.	TRBJ1-1	.
CASSTGWPTDTQYF	TGTGCCAGTAGTACCGGATGGCCCACAGATACGCAGTATTTT	TRBV19	.	TRBJ2-3	.
CSVEGFTGGDTEAFF	TGCAGCGTTGAGGGTTTTACAGGGGGTGACACTGAAGCTTTCTTT	TRBV29-1	TRBD1	TRBJ1-1	.
CASSSGHPQETQYF	TGTGCCAGCAGCTCGGGACACCCCCAAGAGACCCAGTACTTC	TRBV5-4	.	TRBJ2-5	once
CASSPPWTTSGRIGELFF	TGTGCCAGTAGTCCCCCCTGGACAACTAGCGGGCGGATCGGGGAGCTGTTTTTT	TRBV19	TRBD2	TRBJ2-2	.
CASSILLSPPDEQFF	TGTGCCAGTAGTATCCTACTATCCCCGCCCGATGAGCAGTTCTTC	TRBV19	.	TRBJ2-1	.
CASSQDSSYEQYF	TGTGCCAGCAGCCAAGACAGTTCCTACGAGCAGTACTTC	TRBV7-9	.	TRBJ2-7	.
CASSLAGLGYEQFF	TGTGCCAGCAGCTTAGCGGGGTTAGGGTATGAGCAGTTCTTC	TRBV7-9	.	TRBJ2-1	.
CASSYGPGNTIYF	TGTGCCAGCAGTTACGGACCTGGAAACACCATATATTTT	TRBV6-5	.	TRBJ1-3	once
CASRLPGAGGVSVNTEAFF	TGTGCCAGCAGGCTGCCGGGGGCCGGAGGGGTAAGCGTGAACACTGAAGCTTTCTTT	TRBV2	.	TRBJ1-1	.
CASSLADRTYEQYF	TGCGCCAGCAGCTTGGCCGACAGGACCTACGAGCAGTACTTC	TRBV5-1	.	TRBJ2-7	.
CASSYDPGYEQYF	TGTGCCAGCAGTTACGATCCGGGCTACGAGCAGTACTTC	TRBV6-5	.	TRBJ2-7	.
CAIRPQTGTAYNEQFF	TGTGCCATCAGGCCACAAACCGGGACCGCTTATAATGAGCAGTTCTTC	TRBV10-3	.	TRBJ2-1	.
CATSNTGISYEQYF	TGCGCCACTTCCAACACCGGGATTTCCTACGAGCAGTACTTC	TRBV10-2	.	TRBJ2-7	.